This T cell receptor (beta chain) was retrieved from a study of T cell responses to AZD1222 COVID-19 vaccine. Libraries were prepared by immunoSEQ multiplex PCR; TCRdb keeps only in-frame clonotypes and omits some of them. The table records 90,000 to 130,000 clones, about 85% of them present only once. V was shortened by 6 bases and J by 2 bases, with 14 bases between the two germline ends. Germline CDR1 is MNHEY and CDR2 is SVGAGI. The CDR3 totals 15 residues. This clone was counted a single time. Specimen: peripheral blood, collected on day 0 of AZD1222 vaccination. V is TRBV6-5 and J is TRBJ2-1; unclear D gene. The source of this sequence is an adult in good health. The CDR3 loop reads CASRPNINPYNEQFF. The CDR3 bases are TGTGCCAGCAGACCGAACATAAACCCCTACAATGAGCAGTTCTTC.